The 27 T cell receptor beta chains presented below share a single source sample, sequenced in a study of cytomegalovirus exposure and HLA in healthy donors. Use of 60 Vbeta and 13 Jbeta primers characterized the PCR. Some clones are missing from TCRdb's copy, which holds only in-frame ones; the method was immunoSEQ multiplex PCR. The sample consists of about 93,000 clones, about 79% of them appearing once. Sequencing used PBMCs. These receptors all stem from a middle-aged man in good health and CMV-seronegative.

The CDR3 DNA reads as TGTGCCAGCAGCTCCCCGACAGGGTCTGGAAACACCATATATTTT. This encodes CASSSPTGSGNTIYF. This chain connects TRBV9 to TRBJ1-3; 7 positions agree with TRBD1. V was clipped by 4 bases and J by 1 base; unmatched bases: 5. Germline V gives CDR1 SGDLS, CDR2 YYNGEE. The CDR3 extends over 15 amino acids.

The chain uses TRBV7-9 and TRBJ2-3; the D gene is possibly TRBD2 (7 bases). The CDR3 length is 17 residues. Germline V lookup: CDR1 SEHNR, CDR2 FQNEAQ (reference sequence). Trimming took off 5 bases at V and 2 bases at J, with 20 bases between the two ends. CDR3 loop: CASSRGGGGSFTDTQYF. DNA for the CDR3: TGTGCCAGCAGCCGAGGGGGGGGCGGCTCCTTCACAGATACGCAGTATTTT.

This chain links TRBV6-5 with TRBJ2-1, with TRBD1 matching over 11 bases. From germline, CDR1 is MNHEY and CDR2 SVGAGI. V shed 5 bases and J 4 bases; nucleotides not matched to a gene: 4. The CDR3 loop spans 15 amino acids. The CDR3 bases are TGTGCCAGCAGTCCGGGACAGGGGGTTTACAATGAGCAGTTCTTC. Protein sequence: CASSPGQGVYNEQFF.

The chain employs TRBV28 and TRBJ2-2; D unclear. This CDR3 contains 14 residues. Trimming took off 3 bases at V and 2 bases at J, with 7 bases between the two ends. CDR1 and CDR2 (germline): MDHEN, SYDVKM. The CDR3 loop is CASSFLANTGELFF. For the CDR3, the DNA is TGTGCCAGCAGTTTTTTAGCAAACACCGGGGAGCTGTTTTTT.

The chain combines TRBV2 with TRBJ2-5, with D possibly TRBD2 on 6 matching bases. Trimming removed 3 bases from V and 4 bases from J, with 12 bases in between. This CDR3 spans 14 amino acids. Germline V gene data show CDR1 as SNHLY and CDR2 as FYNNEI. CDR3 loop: CASSDGPEGETQYF. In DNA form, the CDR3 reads TGTGCCAGCAGTGACGGCCCGGAGGGAGAGACCCAGTACTTC.

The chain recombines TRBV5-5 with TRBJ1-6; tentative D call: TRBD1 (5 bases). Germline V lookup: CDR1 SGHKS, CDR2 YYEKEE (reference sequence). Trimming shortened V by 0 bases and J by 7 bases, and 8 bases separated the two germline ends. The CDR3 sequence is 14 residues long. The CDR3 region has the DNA TGTGCCAGCAGCTTGGCGGGGGGGAATTCACCCCTCCACTTT. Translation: CASSLAGGNSPLHF.

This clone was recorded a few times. The CDR3 DNA sequence: TGTGCCAGTAGTATAAGTCCAGGGGGTAACTATGGCTACACCTTC. Translated, it gives CASSISPGGNYGYTF. The gene calls are TRBV19 and TRBJ1-2, with 7 bases matching TRBD1. The germline gives CDR1 LNHDA, CDR2 SQIVND (reference sequence). V gave up 2 bases and J gave up 1 base; unmatched junction bases: 4. The CDR3 contains 15 residues.

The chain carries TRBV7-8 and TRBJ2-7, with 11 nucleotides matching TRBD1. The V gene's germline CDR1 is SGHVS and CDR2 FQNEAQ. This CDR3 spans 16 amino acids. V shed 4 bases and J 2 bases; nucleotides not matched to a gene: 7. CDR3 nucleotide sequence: TGTGCCAGCAGCTCGGACAGGGGGCGTTCCACCTACGAGCAGTACTTC. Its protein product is CASSSDRGRSTYEQYF.

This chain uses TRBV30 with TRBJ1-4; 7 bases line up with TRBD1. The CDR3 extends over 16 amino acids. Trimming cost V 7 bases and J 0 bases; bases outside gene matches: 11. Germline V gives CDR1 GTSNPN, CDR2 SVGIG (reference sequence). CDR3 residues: CASKDDRDATNEKLFF. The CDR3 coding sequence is TGTGCCTCCAAGGACGACAGGGATGCAACTAATGAAAAACTGTTTTTT.

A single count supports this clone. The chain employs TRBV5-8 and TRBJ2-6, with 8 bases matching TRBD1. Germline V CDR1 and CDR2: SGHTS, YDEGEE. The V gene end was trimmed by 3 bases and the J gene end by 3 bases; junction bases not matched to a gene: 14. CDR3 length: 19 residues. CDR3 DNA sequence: TGTGCCAGCAGCTCCCTCACCTGGACAGGGAGGAGTGGGGCCAACGTCCTGACTTTC. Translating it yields CASSSLTWTGRSGANVLTF.

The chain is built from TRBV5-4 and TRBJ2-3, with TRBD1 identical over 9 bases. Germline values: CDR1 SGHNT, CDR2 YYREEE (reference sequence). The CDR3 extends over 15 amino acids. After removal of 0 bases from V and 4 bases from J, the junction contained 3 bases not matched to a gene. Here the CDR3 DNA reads TGTGCCAGCAGCTTGGGAGGGACAGGGTCAGATACGCAGTATTTT. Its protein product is CASSLGGTGSDTQYF.

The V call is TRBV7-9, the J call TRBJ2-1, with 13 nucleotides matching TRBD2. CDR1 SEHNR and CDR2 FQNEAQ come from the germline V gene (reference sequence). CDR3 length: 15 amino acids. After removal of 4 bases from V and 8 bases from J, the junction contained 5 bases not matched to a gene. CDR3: CASSSWTSGSDEQFF. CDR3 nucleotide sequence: TGTGCCAGCAGCTCATGGACTAGCGGGAGTGATGAGCAGTTCTTC.

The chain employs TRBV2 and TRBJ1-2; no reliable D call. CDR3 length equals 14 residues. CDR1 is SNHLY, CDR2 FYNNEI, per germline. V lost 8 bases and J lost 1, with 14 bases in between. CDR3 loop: CASGERALNYGYTF. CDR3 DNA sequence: TGTGCCAGCGGAGAGCGGGCTCTTAACTATGGCTACACCTTC. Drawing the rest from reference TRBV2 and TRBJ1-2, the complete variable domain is EPEVTQTPSHQVTQMGQEVILRCVPISNHLYFYWYRQILGQKVEFLVSFYNNEISEKSEIFDDQFSVERPDGSNFTLKIRSTKLEDSAMYFCASGERALNYGYTFGSGTRLTVV.

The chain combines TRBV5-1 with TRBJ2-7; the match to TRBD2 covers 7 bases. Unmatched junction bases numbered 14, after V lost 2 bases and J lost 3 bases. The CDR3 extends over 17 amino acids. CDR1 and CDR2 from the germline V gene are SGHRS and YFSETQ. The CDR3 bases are TGCGCCAGCAGCTTCGGGCTTATCGGGGAGGGCCGCTACGAGCAGTACTTC. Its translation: CASSFGLIGEGRYEQYF. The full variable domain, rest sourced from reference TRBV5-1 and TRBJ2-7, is KAGVTQTPRYLIKTRGQQVTLSCSPISGHRSVSWYQQTPGQGLQFLFEYFSETQRNKGNFPGRFSGRQFSNSRSEMNVSTLELGDSALYLCASSFGLIGEGRYEQYFGPGTRLTVT.

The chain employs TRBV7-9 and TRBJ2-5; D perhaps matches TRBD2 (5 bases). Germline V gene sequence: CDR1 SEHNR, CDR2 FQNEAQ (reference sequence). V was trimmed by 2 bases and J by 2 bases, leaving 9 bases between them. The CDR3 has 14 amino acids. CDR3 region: CASSLLTGQETQYF. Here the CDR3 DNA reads TGTGCCAGCAGCTTATTGACGGGGCAAGAGACCCAGTACTTC.

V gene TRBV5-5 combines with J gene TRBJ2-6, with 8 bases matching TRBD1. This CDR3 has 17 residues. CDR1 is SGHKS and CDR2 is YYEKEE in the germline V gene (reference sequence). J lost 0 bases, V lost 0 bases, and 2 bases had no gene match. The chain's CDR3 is CASSLDRGYSGANVLTF. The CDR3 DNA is TGTGCCAGCAGCTTGGACAGGGGGTACTCTGGGGCCAACGTCCTGACTTTC.

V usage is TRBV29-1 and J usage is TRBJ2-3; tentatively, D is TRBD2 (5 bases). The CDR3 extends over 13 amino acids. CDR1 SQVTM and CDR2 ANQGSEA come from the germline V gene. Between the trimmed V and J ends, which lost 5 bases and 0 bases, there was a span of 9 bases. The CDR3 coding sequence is TGCAGCGTTCAGAGGACTAGCACAGATACGCAGTATTTT. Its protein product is CSVQRTSTDTQYF.

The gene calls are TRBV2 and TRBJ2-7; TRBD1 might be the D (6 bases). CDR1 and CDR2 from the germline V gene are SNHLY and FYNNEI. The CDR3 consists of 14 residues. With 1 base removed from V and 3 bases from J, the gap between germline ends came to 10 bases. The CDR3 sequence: CASSEVGQLYEQYF. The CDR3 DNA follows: TGTGCCAGCAGTGAAGTCGGACAGCTCTACGAGCAGTACTTC.

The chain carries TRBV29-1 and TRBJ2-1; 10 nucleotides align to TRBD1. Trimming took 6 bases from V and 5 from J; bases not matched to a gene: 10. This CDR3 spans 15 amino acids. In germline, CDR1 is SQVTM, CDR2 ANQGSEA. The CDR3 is CSVLPGTGVHNEQFF. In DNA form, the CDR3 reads TGCAGCGTACTTCCCGGGACAGGGGTTCACAATGAGCAGTTCTTC.

The CDR3 region has the DNA TGTGCCAGCAGTGAAGGAGCCGGGACAGGGGGGGAGACCCAGTACTTC. Amino acids: CASSEGAGTGGETQYF. This chain joins TRBV9 and TRBJ2-5; 11 bases map to TRBD1. CDR1 is SGDLS, CDR2 YYNGEE, per germline. Losses at the gene ends were 5 bases for V and 5 bases for J; bases not matched to a gene: 11. CDR3 length: 16 residues.

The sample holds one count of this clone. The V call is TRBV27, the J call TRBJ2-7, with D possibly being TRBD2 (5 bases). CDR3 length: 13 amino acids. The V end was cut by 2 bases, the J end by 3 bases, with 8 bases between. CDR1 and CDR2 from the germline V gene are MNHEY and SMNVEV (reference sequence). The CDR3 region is CASSLRTDYEQYF. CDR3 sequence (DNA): TGTGCCAGCAGTTTAAGGACTGACTACGAGCAGTACTTC.

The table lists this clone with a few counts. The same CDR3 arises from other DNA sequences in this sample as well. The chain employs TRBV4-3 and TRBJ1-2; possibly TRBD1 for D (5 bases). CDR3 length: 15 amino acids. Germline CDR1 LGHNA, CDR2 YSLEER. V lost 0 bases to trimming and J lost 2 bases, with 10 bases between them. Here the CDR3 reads CASSQDRGGNYGYTF. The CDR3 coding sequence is TGCGCCAGCAGCCAAGATAGGGGAGGGAACTATGGCTACACCTTC.

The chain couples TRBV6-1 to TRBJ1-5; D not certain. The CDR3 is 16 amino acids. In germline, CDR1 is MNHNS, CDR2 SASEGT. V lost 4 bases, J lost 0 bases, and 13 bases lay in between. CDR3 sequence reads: CASSGLQIHSNQPQHF. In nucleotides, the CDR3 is TGTGCCAGCAGTGGGTTACAGATACATAGCAATCAGCCCCAGCATTTT.

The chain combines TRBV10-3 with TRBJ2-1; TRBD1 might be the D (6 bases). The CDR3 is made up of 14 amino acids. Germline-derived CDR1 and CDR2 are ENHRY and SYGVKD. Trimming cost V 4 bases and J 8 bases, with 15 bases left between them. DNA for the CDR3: TGTGCCATCAGTGGGATTGGGGGCGACGATGAGCAGTTCTTC. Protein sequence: CAISGIGGDDEQFF.

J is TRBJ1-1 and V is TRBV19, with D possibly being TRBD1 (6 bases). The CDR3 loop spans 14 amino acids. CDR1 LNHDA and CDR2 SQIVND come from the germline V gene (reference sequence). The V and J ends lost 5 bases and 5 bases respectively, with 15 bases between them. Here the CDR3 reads CASSLQGRNTEAFF. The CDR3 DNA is TGTGCCAGTAGTCTACAGGGAAGGAATACTGAAGCTTTCTTT.

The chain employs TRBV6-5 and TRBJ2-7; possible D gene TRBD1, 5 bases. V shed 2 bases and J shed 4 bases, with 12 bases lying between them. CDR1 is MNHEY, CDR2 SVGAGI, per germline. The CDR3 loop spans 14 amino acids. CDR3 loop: CASSYGHAEYEQYF. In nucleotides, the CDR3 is TGTGCCAGCAGTTACGGACACGCGGAGTACGAGCAGTACTTC.

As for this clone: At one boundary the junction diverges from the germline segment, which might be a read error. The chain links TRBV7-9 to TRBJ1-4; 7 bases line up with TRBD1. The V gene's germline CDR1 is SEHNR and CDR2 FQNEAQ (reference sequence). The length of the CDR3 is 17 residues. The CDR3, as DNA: TGTTCCAGCAGCCGATTCGGACAGGCGACAACTAATGAAAAACTGTTTTTT. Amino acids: CSSSRFGQATTNEKLFF.